These 23 T cell receptor beta chains were all obtained from the same sample, sequenced in a study of blood T cell repertoires in COVID-19 (dated by TCRdb to about 2020). Preparation of the library involved the immunoSEQ multiplex PCR assay. The source is immuneACCESS, and TCRdb retained only in-frame sequences with V and J called. Part of the clones is not carried over; for the studies checked, unresolved V genes explain less than half of this, and the remainder is unexplained. For this sample there are roughly 130,000 clones; over 60% appear just once. Of the sample, approximately 14% falls within the top ten clones. The sequencing input was peripheral blood. The receptors derive from a man at least 80 years old with acute or convalescent COVID-19.

This clone has only a few counts. This chain links TRBV7-9 with TRBJ1-2; D ambiguous. The CDR3 loop spans 12 amino acids. V lost 5 bases, J lost 6 bases, and 10 bases lay in between. CDR1 SEHNR and CDR2 FQNEAQ come from the germline V gene (reference sequence). CDR3 sequence reads: CASSPEYDGYTF. CDR3 in DNA: TGTGCCAGCAGCCCGGAGTACGATGGCTACACCTTC. Drawing the rest from reference TRBV7-9 and TRBJ1-2, the complete variable domain is DTGVSQNPRHKITKRGQNVTFRCDPISEHNRLYWYRQTLGQGPEFLTYFQNEAQLEKSRLLSDRFSAERPKGSFSTLEIQRTEQGDSAMYLCASSPEYDGYTFGSGTRLTVV.

V usage is TRBV5-6 and J usage is TRBJ1-6; no reliable D call. CDR3 length: 12 amino acids. Germline lookup yields CDR1 SGHDT and CDR2 YYEEEE. V lost 2 bases, J lost 9 bases, and 6 bases lay in between. The CDR3: CASSFGVSPLHF. The CDR3 nucleotides read TGTGCCAGCAGCTTCGGGGTTTCACCCCTCCACTTT. Based on the CDR3 plus reference TRBV5-6 and TRBJ1-6, the full variable domain is DAGVTQSPTHLIKTRGQQVTLRCSPKSGHDTVSWYQQALGQGPQFIFQYYEEEERQRGNFPDRFSGHQFPNYSSELNVNALLLGDSALYLCASSFGVSPLHFGNGTRLTVT.

The rearrangement joins TRBV12-3 or TRBV12-4 to TRBJ2-1; D gene ambiguous. V was clipped by 3 bases and J by 7 bases, with 10 bases between them. The CDR3 runs to 13 residues. CDR3 loop: CASSFDGENEQFF. In nucleotides, the CDR3 is TGTGCCAGCAGTTTCGACGGAGAAAATGAGCAGTTCTTC.

This chain joins TRBV5-4 and TRBJ2-1; D unclear. The V gene lost 2 bases and the J gene lost 5 bases, with 2 bases spanning the gap. Germline values: CDR1 SGHNT, CDR2 YYREEE (reference sequence). The CDR3 consists of 11 residues. The CDR3 region is CASSFDNEQFF. CDR3 nucleotides: TGTGCCAGCAGCTTCGACAATGAGCAGTTCTTC.

J is TRBJ2-7 and V is TRBV14; tentative D call: TRBD2 (5 bases). The CDR3 contains 15 residues. Per the germline V gene, CDR1 is SGHDN and CDR2 is FVKESK. V was shortened by 0 bases and J by 10 bases, with 19 bases between the two germline ends. The CDR3 nucleotides read TGTGCCAGCAGCCAAGATTTTGGCGGACTCCGCGTTCAGTACTTC. Its protein product is CASSQDFGGLRVQYF. Full variable domain (rest looked up from reference TRBV14 and TRBJ2-7): EAGVTQFPSHSVIEKGQTVTLRCDPISGHDNLYWYRRVMGKEIKFLLHFVKESKQDESGMPNNRFLAERTGGTYSTLKVQPAELEDSGVYFCASSQDFGGLRVQYFGPGTRLTVT.

The chain couples TRBV7-2 to TRBJ2-6; D is unclear. Germline-derived CDR1 and CDR2 are SGHTA and FQGNSA. The CDR3 contains 16 residues. The V end was cut by 1 base, the J end by 4 bases, with 11 bases between. The chain's CDR3 is CASSLGAGLGANVLTF. DNA for the CDR3: TGTGCCAGCAGCTTAGGGGCAGGTCTGGGGGCCAACGTCCTGACTTTC.

This chain connects TRBV6-6 to TRBJ2-7; 9 nucleotides agree with TRBD1. Germline V gene sequence: CDR1 MNHNY, CDR2 SVGAGI (reference sequence). Trimming cost V 0 bases and J 5 bases; bases outside gene matches: 5. The CDR3 is made up of 15 amino acids. The CDR3 is CASSYSEDRGDEQYF. The CDR3 nucleotides are TGTGCCAGCAGTTACTCAGAAGACAGGGGGGACGAGCAGTACTTC.

V and J are TRBV28 and TRBJ1-2; D is ambiguous. Trimming took off 4 bases at V and 7 bases at J, with 16 bases between the two ends. The germline V gene has CDR1 MDHEN and CDR2 SYDVKM. This CDR3 is built from 14 residues. The CDR3 loop reads CASSSKATAGGYTF. Written as DNA, the CDR3 is TGTGCCAGCAGTTCCAAAGCAACAGCGGGTGGCTACACCTTC.

V usage is TRBV29-1 and J usage is TRBJ2-7; D perhaps matches TRBD2 (6 bases). Germline CDR1 is SQVTM and CDR2 is ANQGSEA. V lost 1 base to trimming and J lost 2 bases, with 15 bases between them. CDR3 length: 15 residues. The CDR3 protein is CSVEGEGGVAYEQYF. For the CDR3, the DNA is TGCAGCGTTGAAGGAGAGGGAGGAGTGGCCTACGAGCAGTACTTC.

The chain has TRBV7-2 and TRBJ2-1, with D unclear. Germline CDR1 reads SGHTA; CDR2 reads FQGNSA. The V end was cut by 5 bases, the J end by 6 bases, with 11 bases between. The CDR3 is 13 residues long. The CDR3 is CASSPPTGNEQFF. CDR3 DNA sequence: TGTGCCAGCAGCCCGCCAACGGGCAATGAGCAGTTCTTC.

The V call is TRBV6-6, the J call TRBJ2-7; 10 bases are a match to TRBD1. CDR1 MNHNY and CDR2 SVGAGI come from the germline V gene (reference sequence). The CDR3 extends over 15 amino acids. V lost 3 bases and J lost 7; bases outside the gene matches: 9. This chain's CDR3 is CASSYSGQGFAEQYF. The CDR3 DNA follows: TGTGCCAGCAGTTATTCGGGACAGGGGTTTGCTGAGCAGTACTTC.

The rearrangement joins TRBV7-3 to TRBJ2-6, with D tentatively TRBD2 (7 bases). The V gene's germline CDR1 is SGHTA and CDR2 FQGTGA. The CDR3 sequence is 17 residues long. Trimming took off 5 bases at V and 0 bases at J, with 14 bases between the two ends. The CDR3, as DNA: TGTGCCAGCAGCCCCGGGGGGCCCCCCTCTGGGGCCAACGTCCTGACTTTC. Amino acids: CASSPGGPPSGANVLTF.

The CDR3 DNA follows: TGTGCCAGCAGTTACGGAGGGGCGGCCAGCGAGCAGTACTTC. It codes for CASSYGGAASEQYF. The chain uses TRBV6-6 and TRBJ2-7; possible D gene TRBD2, 6 bases. Between the trimmed V and J ends, which lost 2 bases and 6 bases, there was a span of 14 bases. Germline lookup yields CDR1 MNHNY and CDR2 SVGAGI (reference sequence). The length of the CDR3 is 14 residues.

A note on this clone: Other DNA sequences in this specimen translate into the identical CDR3. The chain joins TRBV30 to TRBJ1-5, with no clear D. Per germline, CDR1 GTSNPN and CDR2 SVGIG (reference sequence). The CDR3 is 13 amino acids. Deletions cut 0 bases from V and 4 bases from J, with 7 bases between. This CDR3 reads CAWSVRENQPQHF. Written as DNA, the CDR3 is TGTGCCTGGAGTGTACGGGAGAATCAGCCCCAGCATTTT.

The J gene is TRBJ2-2, the V gene TRBV4-2; D remains unclear. V was cut by 4 bases and J by 1 base, with 7 bases left in between. The CDR3 is made up of 14 amino acids. CDR1 is LGHNA and CDR2 is YNFKEQ in the germline V gene. The CDR3 region is CASSLLVNTGELFF. CDR3 sequence (DNA): TGTGCCAGCAGCCTACTTGTGAACACCGGGGAGCTGTTTTTT.

The rearrangement links TRBV24-1 to TRBJ1-2; D not resolved. V was trimmed by 4 bases and J by 4 bases, leaving 12 bases between them. From germline, CDR1 is KGHDR and CDR2 SFDVKD. The length of the CDR3 is 14 residues. The CDR3: CATSDSRSGYGYTF. The DNA of the CDR3 is TGTGCCACCAGTGACTCTCGGTCGGGCTATGGCTACACCTTC.

V is TRBV29-1 and J is TRBJ1-1, with a tentative D call TRBD1 (5 bases). CDR3 length equals 14 residues. V gave up 4 bases and J gave up 4 bases, with 16 bases separating them. Germline assignment: CDR1 SQVTM and CDR2 ANQGSEA. The CDR3 here is CSVGRGRSATEAFF. CDR3 nucleotides: TGCAGCGTTGGAAGGGGAAGATCAGCCACTGAAGCTTTCTTT.

V is TRBV7-9 and J is TRBJ1-3, with D possibly TRBD1 on 5 matching bases. Trimming pared 4 bases from V and 8 bases from J, leaving 15 bases between. CDR1 and CDR2 from the germline V gene are SEHNR and FQNEAQ (reference sequence). This CDR3 is built from 14 residues. CDR3 DNA: TGTGCCAGCAGCTACCGCGGGGGTTGGTACACCATATATTTT. Translated: CASSYRGGWYTIYF.

V and J are TRBV29-1 and TRBJ1-2, with TRBD1 identical over 7 bases. Trimming cost V 3 bases and J 8 bases; bases outside gene matches: 9. The CDR3 contains 13 residues. Germline V gene lookup returns CDR1 SQVTM and CDR2 ANQGSEA. The CDR3 is CSVDITGAYGYTF. The CDR3 nucleotides read TGCAGCGTTGACATAACAGGGGCATACGGCTACACCTTC.

The chain recombines TRBV5-1 with TRBJ1-6, with D perhaps TRBD1 (6 bases). Per germline, CDR1 SGHRS and CDR2 YFSETQ. The CDR3 is 17 residues long. Trimming shortened V by 0 bases and J by 9 bases, and 19 bases separated the two germline ends. The CDR3 spells CASSLDTSGALGSPLHF. In DNA form, the CDR3 reads TGCGCCAGCAGCTTGGACACATCAGGGGCCCTAGGTTCACCCCTCCACTTT.

J is TRBJ2-7 and V is TRBV18; 9 bases agree with TRBD1. This CDR3 region has 16 residues. Germline loops: CDR1 KGHSH, CDR2 LQKENI. With V trimmed by 3 bases and J by 2 bases, 8 bases remained unmatched. Here the CDR3 reads CASSPQYRGPTYEQYF. The DNA for the CDR3 is TGTGCCAGCTCACCCCAATACAGGGGGCCGACCTACGAGCAGTACTTC. The variable domain in full, completed from reference TRBV18 and TRBJ2-7, reads NAGVMQNPRHLVRRRGQEARLRCSPMKGHSHVYWYRQLPEEGLKFMVYLQKENIIDESGMPKERFSAEFPKEGPSILRIQQVVRGDSAAYFCASSPQYRGPTYEQYFGPGTRLTVT.

The chain combines TRBV7-3 with TRBJ2-6; 10 bases map to TRBD1. Germline values: CDR1 SGHTA, CDR2 FQGTGA. Trimming cost V 5 bases and J 4 bases; bases outside gene matches: 5. This CDR3 is built from 16 residues. This CDR3 is CASSRGQGYGANVLTF. The CDR3 DNA reads TGTGCCAGCAGCAGGGGACAGGGGTACGGGGCCAACGTCCTGACTTTC.

The DNA of the CDR3 is TGTGCCAGCAGCTTAGGGGCAGTCTATGGCTACACCTTC. Its protein product is CASSLGAVYGYTF. The chain employs TRBV7-2 and TRBJ1-2; D is unclear. The germline CDR1 and CDR2 sequences are SGHTA and FQGNSA. The V end was cut by 1 base, the J end by 4 bases, with 7 bases between. There are 13 residues in the CDR3.